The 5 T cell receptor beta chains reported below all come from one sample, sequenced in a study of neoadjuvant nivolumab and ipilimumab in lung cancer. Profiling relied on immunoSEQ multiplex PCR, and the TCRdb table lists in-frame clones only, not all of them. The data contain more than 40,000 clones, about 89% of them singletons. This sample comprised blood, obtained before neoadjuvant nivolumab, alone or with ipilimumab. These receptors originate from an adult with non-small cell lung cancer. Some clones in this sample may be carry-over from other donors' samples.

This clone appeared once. The CDR3 sequence is CASSPVIRGGNTGELFF. The DNA for the CDR3 is TGTGCCAGCAGCCCCGTAATTCGGGGGGGTAACACCGGGGAGCTGTTTTTT. The chain is built from TRBV7-3 and TRBJ2-2; TRBD2 matches 8 bases. V gave up 5 bases and J gave up 2 bases; unmatched junction bases: 10. The CDR3 totals 17 residues. Germline lookup yields CDR1 SGHTA and CDR2 FQGTGA.

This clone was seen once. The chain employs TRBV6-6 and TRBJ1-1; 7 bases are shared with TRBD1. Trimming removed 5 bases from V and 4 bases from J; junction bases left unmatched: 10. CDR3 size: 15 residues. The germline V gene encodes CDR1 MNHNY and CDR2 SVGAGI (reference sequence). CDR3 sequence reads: CASSTIHRGGTEAFF. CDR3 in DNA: TGTGCCAGCAGTACCATTCACAGGGGCGGCACTGAAGCTTTCTTT.

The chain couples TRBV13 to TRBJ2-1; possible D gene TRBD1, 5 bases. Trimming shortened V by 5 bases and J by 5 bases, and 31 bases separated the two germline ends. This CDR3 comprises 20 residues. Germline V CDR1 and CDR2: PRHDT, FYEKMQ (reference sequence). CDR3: CASSQGYGPRQTLINNEQFF. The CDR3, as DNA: TGTGCCAGCAGCCAGGGTTATGGCCCGCGCCAGACCCTTATCAACAATGAGCAGTTCTTC. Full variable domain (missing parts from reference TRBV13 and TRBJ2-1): AAGVIQSPRHLIKEKRETATLKCYPIPRHDTVYWYQQGPGQDPQFLISFYEKMQSDKGSIPDRFSAQQFSDYHSELNMSSLELGDSALYFCASSQGYGPRQTLINNEQFFGPGTRLTVL.

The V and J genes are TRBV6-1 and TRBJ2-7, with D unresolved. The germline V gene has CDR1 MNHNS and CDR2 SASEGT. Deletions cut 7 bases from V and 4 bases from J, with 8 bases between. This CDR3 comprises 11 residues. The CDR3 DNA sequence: TGTGCCAGCACAATCAAATACGAGCAGTACTTC. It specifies CASTIKYEQYF.

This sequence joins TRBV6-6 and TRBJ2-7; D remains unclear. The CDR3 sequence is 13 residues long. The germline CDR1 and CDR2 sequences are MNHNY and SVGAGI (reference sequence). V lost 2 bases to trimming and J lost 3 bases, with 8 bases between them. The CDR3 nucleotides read TGTGCCAGCAGTTACCCCAGTCACTACGAGCAGTACTTC. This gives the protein CASSYPSHYEQYF.